Below, 22 T cell receptor beta chains from the same sample are listed, as sequenced in a study of regulatory T cells in long-lasting Graves disease. Time point meaning: persistent/refractory GD, antithyroid drugs over 5 years with positive TRAb. RNA extracted from PBMCs served as the sequencing template. For TCR beta, libraries came from iRepertoire HTBI primers and Arm-PCR of CDR3 regions. TCRdb redid the calling of the multiplex PCR reads with MiXCR, one entry per CDR3 protein. The sample has about 470,000 distinct CDR3 sequences, about 22% seen once; the top ten hold about 6.6%. Here the sequenced sample was peripheral blood mononuclear cells (PBMCs), taken when the disease was refractory, from a patient treated with antithyroid drugs. Receptors originate from a female donor with Graves disease.

There are many counts of this clonotype. V usage is TRBV11-2 and J usage is TRBJ1-4; D is ambiguous. Germline CDR1 reads SGHAT; CDR2 reads FQNNGV. CDR3 length: 14 residues. The V and J ends lost 6 bases and 0 bases respectively, with 8 bases between them. The CDR3 loop reads CASSNTTTNEKLFF. DNA for the CDR3: TGTGCCAGCAGTAACACGACAACTAATGAAAAACTGTTTTTT.

This clonotype was seen ten or more times. The chain is built from TRBV11-2 and TRBJ2-7, with TRBD2 matching 7 bases. This CDR3 region has 14 residues. Germline V lookup: CDR1 SGHAT, CDR2 FQNNGV. V lost 3 bases and J lost 6; bases outside the gene matches: 8. CDR3 sequence (DNA): TGTGCCAGCAGCTTGGGTTGGGAGGGCCTCGAGCAGTACTTC. Amino acid sequence: CASSLGWEGLEQYF.

This clonotype was detected ten times or more. The chain carries TRBV12-3 or TRBV12-4 and TRBJ1-1, with D perhaps TRBD1 (6 bases). The CDR3 sequence is 13 residues long. The ends were cut back, 8 bases at V and 1 base at J, with 11 bases in the middle. CDR3 amino acids: CASSRGANTEAFF. CDR3 coding DNA: TGTGCCAGCTCGCGGGGGGCGAACACTGAAGCTTTCTTT.

This clonotype was counted many times. The V and J genes are TRBV7-6 and TRBJ1-6, with D tentatively TRBD1 (5 bases). The germline V gene encodes CDR1 SGHVS and CDR2 FNYEAQ. The V end lost 1 base, the J end lost 7 bases, and 14 bases lay between the germline ends. This CDR3 has 16 amino acids. CDR3 bases: TGTGCCAGCAGCTTAGGCGGGACCTCCGGGAATTCACCCCTCCACTTT. Protein product: CASSLGGTSGNSPLHF.

The sample holds many counts of this clonotype. J is TRBJ1-5 and V is TRBV28, with 7 positions matching TRBD1. The CDR3 runs 12 residues. After removal of 6 bases from V and 7 bases from J, the junction contained 3 bases not matched to a gene. Germline lookup yields CDR1 MDHEN and CDR2 SYDVKM. CDR3 nucleotide sequence: TGTGCCAGCAGATCACAGGGGCAGCCCCAGCATTTT. Translation gives CASRSQGQPQHF.

In this sample, this clonotype turned up many times. The gene calls are TRBV13 and TRBJ2-1; D is uncertain. The V end lost 2 bases, the J end lost 3 bases, and 8 bases lay between the germline ends. The CDR3 is 14 residues long. Germline CDR1 and CDR2: PRHDT and FYEKMQ (reference sequence). The CDR3 nucleotides read TGTGCCAGCAGCTTAAGGACCCGCTACAATGAGCAGTTCTTC. This gives the protein CASSLRTRYNEQFF. The variable domain in full, with the rest retrieved from reference TRBV13 and TRBJ2-1, is AAGVIQSPRHLIKEKRETATLKCYPIPRHDTVYWYQQGPGQDPQFLISFYEKMQSDKGSIPDRFSAQQFSDYHSELNMSSLELGDSALYFCASSLRTRYNEQFFGPGTRLTVL.

This clonotype has more than one count but fewer than ten. This chain links TRBV19 with TRBJ2-7, with TRBD2 identical over 8 bases. The CDR3 spans 13 residues. From germline, CDR1 is LNHDA and CDR2 SQIVND (reference sequence). V lost 5 bases and J lost 5; bases outside the gene matches: 5. Here the CDR3 reads CASSPGGGDEQYF. The CDR3 nucleotides are TGTGCCAGTAGTCCCGGGGGGGGCGACGAGCAGTACTTC.

This clonotype was counted ten times or more. The chain is built from TRBV20-1 and TRBJ1-2; 7 nucleotides align to TRBD1. Germline CDR1 reads DFQATT; CDR2 reads SNEGSKA (reference sequence). The CDR3 has 14 amino acids. V gave up 6 bases and J gave up 2 bases; unmatched junction bases: 9. CDR3 loop: CSADRTGPNYGYTF. CDR3 sequence (DNA): TGCAGTGCCGACCGGACAGGCCCGAACTATGGCTACACCTTC.

The rearrangement uses TRBV4-3 and TRBJ1-1; D is unclear. Germline V lookup: CDR1 LGHNA, CDR2 YSLEER. V lost 0 bases to trimming and J lost 4 bases, with 12 bases between them. This CDR3 comprises 15 residues. The CDR3 DNA follows: TGCGCCAGCAGCCAAGATTGGCTCGGGCCCACTGAAGCTTTCTTT. Its translation: CASSQDWLGPTEAFF.

This chain connects TRBV28 to TRBJ2-1, with D perhaps matching TRBD1 (5 bases). Germline lookup yields CDR1 MDHEN and CDR2 SYDVKM. V lost 2 bases, J lost 1 base, and 9 bases lay in between. This CDR3 region has 15 residues. The CDR3 nucleotides are TGTGCCAGCAGTTTAACGGCAGGGTCCTACAATGAGCAGTTCTTC. This encodes CASSLTAGSYNEQFF.

This clonotype showed up many times. CDR3: CASRPGGGEAFF. The CDR3 bases are TGCGCCAGCAGACCTGGAGGGGGTGAAGCTTTCTTT. J is TRBJ1-1 and V is TRBV5-1; D may be TRBD1 (6 bases). V lost 5 bases, J lost 7 bases, and 12 bases lay in between. CDR1 and CDR2 from the germline V gene are SGHRS and YFSETQ. This CDR3 region has 12 residues.

This clonotype has a count of ten or more. The chain is built from TRBV29-1 and TRBJ2-5; D is undetermined. The CDR3 spans 13 residues. Germline loops: CDR1 SQVTM, CDR2 ANQGSEA. V was cut by 7 bases and J by 2 bases, with 14 bases left in between. As DNA, the CDR3 is TGCAGCGCGGTCCTCAACTCTCAAGAGACCCAGTACTTC. It encodes CSAVLNSQETQYF.

The J gene is TRBJ2-7, the V gene TRBV6-1; no definite D call. CDR1 and CDR2 (germline): MNHNS, SASEGT. CDR3 length: 15 amino acids. Trimming removed 6 bases at V and 6 bases at J, with 21 bases between. CDR3 sequence reads: CASSLRQHLPSEQYF. In DNA, the CDR3 is TGTGCCAGCAGCCTGAGACAACACCTACCCAGCGAGCAGTACTTC.

The table lists this clonotype with many counts. The V and J genes are TRBV7-2 and TRBJ1-5; D unresolved. Germline V gene lookup returns CDR1 SGHTA and CDR2 FQGNSA. Trimming stripped 1 base from V and 6 bases from J, with 13 bases between. The CDR3 consists of 15 residues. The CDR3 coding sequence is TGTGCCAGCAGCTTAGTTGTAGGGTTGGGTCAGCCCCAGCATTTT. Residues: CASSLVVGLGQPQHF.

There are many counts of this clonotype. The chain carries TRBV12-5 and TRBJ1-2; D is possibly TRBD1 (5 bases). This CDR3 is built from 15 residues. The V gene's germline CDR1 is LGHNT and CDR2 FRNRAP. V was clipped by 5 bases and J by 1 base, with 14 bases between them. CDR3 residues: CASGPGPQVNYGYTF. CDR3 coding DNA: TGTGCTAGTGGTCCGGGCCCACAGGTTAACTATGGCTACACCTTC. Using reference TRBV12-5 and TRBJ1-2 for the parts outside the CDR3, the full variable domain is DARVTQTPRHKVTEMGQEVTMRCQPILGHNTVFWYRQTMMQGLELLAYFRNRAPLDDSGMPKDRFSAEMPDATLATLKIQPSEPRDSAVYFCASGPGPQVNYGYTFGSGTRLTVV.

This chain uses TRBV29-1 with TRBJ1-5; D call uncertain. Between the trimmed V and J ends, which lost 4 bases and 4 bases, there was a span of 8 bases. CDR1 is SQVTM and CDR2 is ANQGSEA in the germline V gene. The length of the CDR3 is 12 residues. CDR3 in DNA: TGCAGCGTTGGAATGGGGAATCAGCCCCAGCATTTT. Amino acid sequence: CSVGMGNQPQHF.

At least ten counts were recorded for this clonotype. The chain couples TRBV28 to TRBJ2-7; TRBD1 aligns across 7 bases. The CDR3 totals 13 residues. CDR1 is MDHEN and CDR2 is SYDVKM in the germline V gene. V shed 6 bases, J shed 4 bases, and the junction held 6 bases outside the gene matches. The CDR3 protein is CASRRGQTYEQYF. The CDR3, as DNA: TGTGCCAGCAGACGGGGACAGACATACGAGCAGTACTTC.

In this sample, this clonotype turned up a few times. The V gene is TRBV20-1, the J gene TRBJ2-7; 7 nucleotides align to TRBD1. The CDR3 length is 13 residues. V shed 5 bases, J shed 5 bases, and the junction held 9 bases outside the gene matches. Germline CDR1 and CDR2: DFQATT and SNEGSKA (reference sequence). CDR3 DNA sequence: TGCAGTGCTTTCAGACAGGGTCCGGACGAGCAGTACTTC. The encoded protein is CSAFRQGPDEQYF.

The chain joins TRBV2 to TRBJ1-1, with D possibly matching TRBD1 (6 bases). Trimming left V 6 bases short and J 2 bases short, with 19 bases between. Germline V gives CDR1 SNHLY, CDR2 FYNNEI. This CDR3 spans 16 amino acids. CDR3 loop: CASRQAGEGGNTEAFF. In nucleotides, the CDR3 is TGTGCCAGCAGACAAGCGGGAGAGGGGGGCAACACTGAAGCTTTCTTT.

V and J are TRBV9 and TRBJ2-7; perhaps D is TRBD1 or TRBD2 (5 bases each). Germline assignment: CDR1 SGDLS and CDR2 YYNGEE. V was shortened by 2 bases and J by 0 bases, with 9 bases between the two germline ends. This CDR3 is 14 amino acids long. CDR3: CASSVRGTSYEQYF. The DNA for the CDR3 is TGTGCCAGCAGCGTTCGAGGGACCTCCTACGAGCAGTACTTC.

The chain links TRBV4-1 to TRBJ2-5; tentative D call: TRBD2 (5 bases). The ends were cut back, 0 bases at V and 5 bases at J, with 16 bases in the middle. CDR1 MGHRA and CDR2 YSYEKL come from the germline V gene. The CDR3 is 16 amino acids. This chain's CDR3 is CASSQDYVPRGETQYF. The DNA for the CDR3 is TGCGCCAGCAGCCAAGATTACGTCCCCCGCGGGGAGACCCAGTACTTC.

This clonotype was seen a few times. The V and J genes are TRBV7-2 and TRBJ1-6, with 9 nucleotides matching TRBD1. V lost 5 bases and J lost 6; bases outside the gene matches: 8. Germline V gene data show CDR1 as SGHTA and CDR2 as FQGNSA. The CDR3 is 16 amino acids. CDR3 protein: CASSKGGTGTNSPLHF. The CDR3 coding sequence is TGTGCCAGCAGCAAAGGCGGGACAGGGACTAATTCACCCCTCCACTTT.